The 20 T cell receptor beta chains reported below all come from one sample, sequenced in a study of blood T cell repertoires in COVID-19. Assay: immunoSEQ multiplex PCR; the TCRdb copy retains only in-frame clones and omits some. Of roughly 350,000 clones listed, over 70% are singletons. Material: peripheral blood. Receptor source: a woman aged 45-65 years with COVID-19, enrolled during active disease.

The V gene is TRBV6-5, the J gene TRBJ2-5; the D is unclear. Per the germline V gene, CDR1 is MNHEY and CDR2 is SVGAGI. This CDR3 region has 14 residues. V was shortened by 1 base and J by 5 bases, with 11 bases between the two germline ends. CDR3 protein: CASSYLAPPETQYF. The DNA of the CDR3 is TGTGCCAGCAGTTACTTGGCCCCGCCGGAGACCCAGTACTTC.

This chain uses TRBV10-3 with TRBJ2-3, with TRBD2 matching over 8 bases. The CDR3 consists of 16 residues. V lost 3 bases, J lost 2 bases, and 7 bases stayed unmatched. Germline V gene lookup returns CDR1 ENHRY and CDR2 SYGVKD. CDR3 sequence reads: CAISDQTSGHTDTQYF. CDR3 nucleotides: TGTGCCATCAGTGACCAAACTAGCGGTCACACAGATACGCAGTATTTT.

The V gene is TRBV30, the J gene TRBJ1-1; 10 nucleotides match TRBD1. The trim removed 2 bases at V and 4 bases at J, leaving 10 bases unmatched. Germline assignment: CDR1 GTSNPN and CDR2 SVGIG (reference sequence). The CDR3 is 16 amino acids. The CDR3 sequence is CAWSPGGDRGFTEAFF. CDR3 coding DNA: TGTGCCTGGAGTCCCGGCGGGGACAGGGGATTCACTGAAGCTTTCTTT.

The V and J genes are TRBV29-1 and TRBJ1-3; D is unclear. The germline CDR1 and CDR2 sequences are SQVTM and ANQGSEA. This CDR3 region has 13 residues. Trimming pared 4 bases from V and 0 bases from J, leaving 7 bases between. The DNA of the CDR3 is TGCAGCGTTGTTGCCAGCTCTGGAAACACCATATATTTT. This sequence encodes CSVVASSGNTIYF.

This rearrangement joins TRBV10-3 to TRBJ1-5; D is undetermined. V lost 0 bases and J lost 5, with 2 bases in between. The V gene's germline CDR1 is ENHRY and CDR2 SYGVKD. This CDR3 region has 12 residues. DNA for the CDR3: TGTGCCATCAGTGAGTCCTATCAGCCCCAGCATTTT. Its translation: CAISESYQPQHF.

CDR3 sequence reads: CASSLRALAGGPGTEAFF. DNA for the CDR3: TGTGCCAGCAGTTTAAGGGCCCTGGCAGGGGGCCCGGGCACTGAAGCTTTCTTT. The V call is TRBV27, the J call TRBJ1-1; the match to TRBD1 covers 8 bases. The junction had 15 bases not matched to a gene; V was cut back by 2 bases and J by 4 bases. CDR3 length equals 18 residues. Germline CDR1 MNHEY, CDR2 SMNVEV (reference sequence).

V gene TRBV9 combines with J gene TRBJ1-2, with D tentatively TRBD1 (5 bases). Germline V gene data show CDR1 as SGDLS and CDR2 as YYNGEE. There are 15 residues in the CDR3. Trimming left V 0 bases short and J 4 bases short, with 13 bases between. CDR3 DNA: TGTGCCAGCAGCGTAGAGGAGGGGATCGGCTATGGCTACACCTTC. This gives the protein CASSVEEGIGYGYTF.

The chain employs TRBV7-2 and TRBJ2-7; 9 nucleotides agree with TRBD1. After removal of 5 bases from V and 0 bases from J, the junction contained 5 bases not matched to a gene. CDR3 length equals 15 residues. Per germline, CDR1 SGHTA and CDR2 FQGNSA. The CDR3 DNA reads TGTGCCAGCAGCCTCCAGGGACAGGGCTCCTACGAGCAGTACTTC. As protein: CASSLQGQGSYEQYF.

The chain has TRBV5-1 and TRBJ1-1, with D maybe TRBD1 (5 bases). V lost 4 bases to trimming and J lost 4 bases, with 14 bases between them. The CDR3 loop spans 14 amino acids. Looked up from germline, CDR1 is SGHRS and CDR2 is YFSETQ. CDR3 nucleotide sequence: TGCGCCAGCAGCACATCAGGGTACGGCACTGAAGCTTTCTTT. Protein sequence: CASSTSGYGTEAFF.

Of note for this clone: At one of its ends the junction is not consistent with the germline gene, which may arise from a read error. The rearrangement links TRBV6-5 to TRBJ2-5; a possible D gene is TRBD2 (5 bases). Germline CDR1 MNHEY, CDR2 SVGAGI. The CDR3 sequence is 13 residues long. The CDR3 nucleotides read TGTGCCATCCGGGCCCTCGTGGGAGAGGCCCAGTACTTC. This sequence encodes CAIRALVGEAQYF.

This clone was seen just once. V is TRBV4-1 and J is TRBJ2-7; a possible D gene is TRBD2 (5 bases). Trimming took off 1 base at V and 2 bases at J, with 15 bases between the two ends. Per germline, CDR1 MGHRA and CDR2 YSYEKL. The CDR3 length is 16 residues. CDR3 nucleotides: TGCGCCAGCAGCCAAGTGACTGGGAGAGACGCCTACGAGCAGTACTTC. This translates into CASSQVTGRDAYEQYF.

The V and J genes are TRBV30 and TRBJ2-5; no reliable D call. Looked up from germline, CDR1 is GTSNPN and CDR2 is SVGIG (reference sequence). This CDR3 comprises 13 residues. Trimming cost V 2 bases and J 2 bases, with 9 bases left between them. DNA of the CDR3: TGTGCCTGGAGTCCACAGACACAAGAGACCCAGTACTTC. Amino acid sequence: CAWSPQTQETQYF.

This clone occurred a few times. The gene calls are TRBV5-8 and TRBJ1-5; maybe TRBD1 (6 bases). Germline values: CDR1 SGHTS, CDR2 YDEGEE. The CDR3 runs 16 residues. Trimming shortened V by 0 bases and J by 4 bases, and 14 bases separated the two germline ends. The CDR3 loop reads CASSLAKPGDNQPQHF. Here the CDR3 DNA reads TGTGCCAGCAGCTTGGCTAAGCCAGGGGATAATCAGCCCCAGCATTTT.

This rearrangement joins TRBV12-5 to TRBJ1-1, with D unresolved. The CDR3 spans 11 residues. From germline, CDR1 is LGHNT and CDR2 FRNRAP. Trimming took 3 bases from V and 7 from J, leaving 6 bases between them. The CDR3 coding sequence is TGTGCTAGTGGTTTCCCTCTTGAAGCTTTCTTT. This encodes CASGFPLEAFF. The whole variable domain, filled in from reference TRBV12-5 and TRBJ1-1, reads DARVTQTPRHKVTEMGQEVTMRCQPILGHNTVFWYRQTMMQGLELLAYFRNRAPLDDSGMPKDRFSAEMPDATLATLKIQPSEPRDSAVYFCASGFPLEAFFGQGTRLTVV.

V usage is TRBV10-3 and J usage is TRBJ1-1; possible D gene TRBD1, 5 bases. Germline V gene lookup returns CDR1 ENHRY and CDR2 SYGVKD. V lost 3 bases and J lost 7, with 9 bases in between. This CDR3 contains 12 residues. The CDR3 reads CAISERQHEAFF. The CDR3 bases are TGTGCCATCAGTGAAAGACAGCATGAAGCTTTCTTT.

V usage is TRBV6-5 and J usage is TRBJ2-1; D is undetermined. Germline CDR1 MNHEY, CDR2 SVGAGI. Trimming shortened V by 8 bases and J by 3 bases, and 5 bases separated the two germline ends. There are 11 residues in the CDR3. CDR3 sequence (DNA): TGTGCCAGCCTTTACTACAATGAGCAGTTCTTC. Translation gives CASLYYNEQFF.

A single count supports this clone. The rearrangement uses TRBV5-5 and TRBJ1-1; D perhaps matches TRBD1 (6 bases). Deletions cut 1 base from V and 2 bases from J, with 12 bases between. Germline V gene sequence: CDR1 SGHKS, CDR2 YYEKEE (reference sequence). The CDR3 sequence is 15 residues long. The CDR3 coding sequence is TGTGCCAGCAGCTTGCACTTGGACAGAAACACTGAAGCTTTCTTT. Protein: CASSLHLDRNTEAFF.

This rearrangement joins TRBV21-1 to TRBJ1-6; the table's D call of TRBD1 was not tested on the DNA. TRBV21-1 is an annotated pseudogene. The CDR3 length is 15 residues. CDR3 loop: CASSKTGNNNSPLHF. The CDR3 region has the DNA TGTGCCAGCAGCAAAACAGGCAACAATAATTCACCCCTCCACTTT.

The V gene is TRBV7-9, the J gene TRBJ2-1; 15 bases line up with TRBD2. The CDR3 contains 19 residues. The V and J ends lost 5 bases and 1 base, in that order; junction bases with no gene match: 9. CDR1 is SEHNR, CDR2 FQNEAQ, per germline (reference sequence). The CDR3 loop is CASSRIGTSGRSSYNEQFF. CDR3 nucleotides: TGTGCCAGCAGCCGAATTGGGACTAGCGGGAGGTCTTCCTACAATGAGCAGTTCTTC.

The gene calls are TRBV27 and TRBJ1-1, with a tentative D call TRBD1 (6 bases). This CDR3 region has 12 residues. Germline CDR1 reads MNHEY; CDR2 reads SMNVEV (reference sequence). The germline V and J ends were trimmed by 11 bases and 5 bases, with 15 bases remaining between them. The CDR3 sequence: CAAGGAWTEAFF. Here the CDR3 DNA reads TGTGCCGCGGGGGGCGCCTGGACTGAAGCTTTCTTT.